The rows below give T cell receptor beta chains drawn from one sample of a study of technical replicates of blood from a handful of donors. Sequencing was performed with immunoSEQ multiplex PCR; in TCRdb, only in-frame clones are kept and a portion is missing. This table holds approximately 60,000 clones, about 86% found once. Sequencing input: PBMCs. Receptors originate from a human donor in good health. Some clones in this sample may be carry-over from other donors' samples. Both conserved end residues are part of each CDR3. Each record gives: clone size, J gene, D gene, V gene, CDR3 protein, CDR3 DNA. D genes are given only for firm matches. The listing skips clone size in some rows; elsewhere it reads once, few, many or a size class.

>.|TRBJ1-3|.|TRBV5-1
CASSLELGGSGNTIYF
TGCGCCAGCAGCCTCGAGCTAGGGGGCTCTGGAAACACCATATATTTT
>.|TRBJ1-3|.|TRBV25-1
CASSEYTSGNTIYF
TGTGCCAGCAGTGAATATACATCTGGAAACACCATATATTTT
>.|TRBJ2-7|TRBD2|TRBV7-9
CASSSGLAGVIYEQYF
TGTGCCAGCAGCTCAGGACTAGCGGGAGTCATCTACGAGCAGTACTTC
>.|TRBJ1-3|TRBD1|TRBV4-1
CASSVTGVGNTIYF
TGCGCCAGCAGCGTGACAGGGGTCGGAAACACCATATATTTT
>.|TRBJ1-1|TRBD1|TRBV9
CASSKGAGTEAFF
TGTGCCAGCTCAAAGGGGGCGGGCACTGAAGCTTTCTTT
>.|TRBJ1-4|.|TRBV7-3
CASSSDRDATNEKLFF
TGTGCCAGCAGCTCGGACAGAGACGCAACTAATGAAAAACTGTTTTTT
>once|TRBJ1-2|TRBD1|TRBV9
CASSTAGQGAYGYTF
TGTGCCAGCAGCACGGCCGGACAGGGGGCCTATGGCTACACCTTC
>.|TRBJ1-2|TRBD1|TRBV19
CASSMTGANYGYTF
TGTGCCAGTAGTATGACAGGGGCTAACTATGGCTACACCTTC
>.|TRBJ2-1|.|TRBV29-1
CSVASGGYNEQFF
TGCAGCGTTGCTTCGGGCGGGTACAATGAGCAGTTCTTC
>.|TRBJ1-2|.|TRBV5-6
CASSLNSDYGYTF
TGTGCCAGCAGCTTGAACAGTGACTATGGCTACACCTTC
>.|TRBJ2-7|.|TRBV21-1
CASTRAGHNYEQYF
TGTGCCAGCACCCGGGCAGGACACAACTACGAGCAGTACTTC
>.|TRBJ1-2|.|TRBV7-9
CASSPSYGYTF
TGTGCCAGCAGCCCTAGCTATGGCTACACCTTC
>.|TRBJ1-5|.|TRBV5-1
CASSPEGDNQPQHF
TGCGCCAGCAGCCCAGAGGGGGATAATCAGCCCCAGCATTTT
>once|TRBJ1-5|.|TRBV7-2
CASSLGQARNQPQHF
TGTGCCAGCAGCTTAGGGCAGGCAAGGAATCAGCCCCAGCATTTT
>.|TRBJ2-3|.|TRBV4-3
CASSQEGGEGWTDTQYF
TGCGCCAGCAGCCAAGAAGGCGGGGAAGGTTGGACAGATACGCAGTATTTT
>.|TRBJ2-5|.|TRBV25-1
CASIGGSETQYF
TGTGCCAGCATAGGGGGAAGCGAGACCCAGTACTTC
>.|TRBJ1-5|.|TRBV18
CASSPLGQGQPQHF
TGTGCCAGCTCACCACTGGGTCAGGGGCAGCCCCAGCATTTT
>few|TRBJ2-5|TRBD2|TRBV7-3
CASTSGGEKETQYF
TGTGCCAGTACTAGCGGGGGGGAGAAAGAGACCCAGTACTTC
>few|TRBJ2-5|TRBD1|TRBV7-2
CASTPRDSEKTQYF
TGTGCCAGCACCCCCCGGGACAGTGAGAAGACCCAGTACTTC
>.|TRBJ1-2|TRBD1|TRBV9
CASSAGQGNYGYTF
TGTGCCAGCAGCGCGGGACAGGGAAACTATGGCTACACCTTC
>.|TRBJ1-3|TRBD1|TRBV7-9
CASSDSMGQALSGNTIYF
TGTGCCAGCAGCGATTCTATGGGACAGGCTCTCTCTGGAAACACCATATATTTT
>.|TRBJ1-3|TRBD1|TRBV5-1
CASSLAGGLRGNTIYF
TGCGCCAGCAGCTTGGCAGGGGGGTTGCGTGGAAACACCATATATTTT
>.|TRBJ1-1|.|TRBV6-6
CASSYENLNTEAFF
TGTGCCAGCAGTTACGAGAACCTGAACACTGAAGCTTTCTTT
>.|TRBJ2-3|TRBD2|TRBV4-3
CASSQGFGGGGDTQYF
TGCGCCAGCAGCCAAGGCTTCGGGGGGGGTGGGGATACGCAGTATTTT
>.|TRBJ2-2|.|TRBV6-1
CASRLDWNTGELFF
TGTGCCAGCAGACTCGACTGGAACACCGGGGAGCTGTTTTTT
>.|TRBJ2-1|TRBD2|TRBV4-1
CASSQVGTGGPLDEQFF
TGCGCCAGCAGCCAAGTAGGTACGGGGGGGCCGCTCGATGAGCAGTTCTTC
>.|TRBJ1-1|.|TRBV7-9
CASSFEGGEAFF
TGTGCCAGCAGCTTCGAGGGTGGTGAAGCTTTCTTT
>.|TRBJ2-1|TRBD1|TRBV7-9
CASSSRDSPYNEQFF
TGTGCCAGCAGCTCCAGGGACAGCCCGTACAATGAGCAGTTCTTC
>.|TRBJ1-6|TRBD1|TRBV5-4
CASRAGTGYTYNSPLHF
TGTGCCAGCAGGGCCGGGACAGGGTATACATATAATTCACCCCTCCACTTT
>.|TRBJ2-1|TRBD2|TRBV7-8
CASSLETSGGFNEQFF
TGTGCCAGCAGCTTAGAGACTAGCGGGGGGTTTAATGAGCAGTTCTTC
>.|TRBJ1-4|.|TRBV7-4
CASSLGGHSTNEKLFF
TGTGCCAGCAGCTTAGGAGGACACTCCACTAATGAAAAACTGTTTTTT
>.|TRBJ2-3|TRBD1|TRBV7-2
CASSSGQGYSDTQYF
TGTGCCAGCAGTTCGGGACAGGGTTATTCGGATACGCAGTATTTT
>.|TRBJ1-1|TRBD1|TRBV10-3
CASKPRGPLGEAFF
TGTGCCTCCAAACCCAGGGGGCCCCTCGGAGAAGCTTTCTTT
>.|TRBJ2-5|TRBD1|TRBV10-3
CAIRDRDSETQYF
TGTGCCATCAGGGACAGGGATTCGGAGACCCAGTACTTC
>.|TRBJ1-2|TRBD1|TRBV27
CASSSAGTGIHGYTF
TGTGCCAGCAGTTCAGCCGGGACAGGGATACATGGCTACACCTTC
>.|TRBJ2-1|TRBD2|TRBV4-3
CASKLAGGNEQFF
TGCGCCAGCAAACTAGCGGGGGGCAATGAGCAGTTCTTC
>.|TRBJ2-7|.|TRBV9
CASQRHTGSYEQYF
TGTGCCAGCCAGAGACATACCGGCTCCTACGAGCAGTACTTC
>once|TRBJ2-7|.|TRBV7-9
CASSLVAGSLYEQYF
TGTGCCAGCAGCTTAGTTGCAGGGTCCTTATACGAGCAGTACTTC
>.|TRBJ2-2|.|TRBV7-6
CASNTPRENTGELFF
TGTGCCAGCAACACTCCGCGGGAGAACACCGGGGAGCTGTTTTTT
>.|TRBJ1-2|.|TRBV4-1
CASSQPGVAVYGYTF
TGCGCCAGCAGCCAACCGGGGGTGGCGGTCTATGGCTACACCTTC
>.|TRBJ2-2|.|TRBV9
CASSAHGQLNTGELFF
TGTGCCAGCAGCGCCCACGGACAGTTGAACACCGGGGAGCTGTTTTTT
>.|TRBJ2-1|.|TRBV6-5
CASSYLAEGNEQFF
TGTGCCAGCAGTTATCTTGCGGAGGGGAATGAGCAGTTCTTC
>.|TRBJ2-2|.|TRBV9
CASSMTPSEGGELFF
TGTGCCAGCAGCATGACCCCCTCGGAGGGCGGGGAGCTGTTTTTT
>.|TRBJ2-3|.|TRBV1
CTSRPTLRDRSTDTQYF
TGCACCAGCAGGCCCACTCTCCGGGACAGGAGCACAGATACGCAGTATTTT
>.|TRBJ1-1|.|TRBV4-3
CASSPFYAGNTEAFF
TGCGCCAGCAGCCCTTTCTATGCAGGGAACACTGAAGCTTTCTTT
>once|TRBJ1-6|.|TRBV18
CASSPDSPPSSPLHF
TGTGCCAGCTCACCAGACAGCCCCCCGAGTTCACCCCTCCACTTT
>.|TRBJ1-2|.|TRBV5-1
CASSVTGSHGYTF
TGCGCCAGCAGCGTAACAGGGTCTCATGGCTACACCTTC
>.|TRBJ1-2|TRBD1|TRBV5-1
CASSLEAGGGYGYTF
TGCGCCAGCAGCTTGGAAGCAGGGGGCGGATATGGCTACACCTTC
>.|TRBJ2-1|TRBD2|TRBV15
CATSRGSGSYNEQFF
TGTGCCACCAGCAGAGGAAGCGGGAGTTACAATGAGCAGTTCTTC
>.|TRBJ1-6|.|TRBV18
CASSPRTPNNSPLHF
TGTGCCAGCTCACCCAGGACACCTAATAATTCACCCCTCCACTTT
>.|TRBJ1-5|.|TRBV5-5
CASSLEGTPNTYQPQHF
TGTGCCAGCAGCTTGGAAGGGACACCAAACACCTATCAGCCCCAGCATTTT
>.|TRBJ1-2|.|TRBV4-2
CASSRTDTPGYTF
TGTGCCAGCAGTCGGACAGATACTCCCGGCTACACCTTC
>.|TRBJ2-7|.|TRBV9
CASSATPGLSSPEQYF
TGTGCCAGCAGCGCCACACCGGGTCTCTCCTCCCCCGAGCAGTACTTC
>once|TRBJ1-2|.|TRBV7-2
CASAPDLNYGYTF
TGTGCCAGCGCCCCCGACTTAAACTATGGCTACACCTTC